This T cell receptor (beta chain) was retrieved from a study of response to subunit inactivated influenza vaccine. TCRdb processed the RT-PCR reads anew with MiXCR; each CDR3 protein has one entry. The sample shows about 800,000 distinct CDR3 sequences, 20% to 25% of them seen only once. This clonotype was picked up one time. This sequence was found in a man aged 50-59 years who received an inactivated influenza vaccine. Source: PBMCs from blood, taken 5 days after vaccination.

Here the CDR3 DNA reads TGTGCCAGCAGTCCTCACGGTGGGGCCAACGTCCTGACTTTC. Its translation: CASSPHGGANVLTF. The J gene is TRBJ2-6, the V gene TRBV12-3 or TRBV12-4; no clear D. V lost 5 bases to trimming and J lost 3 bases, with 8 bases between them. The CDR3 is made up of 14 amino acids.